These 22 T cell receptor beta chains came from one sample sequenced in a study of T cells in Graves' hyperthyroidism and ophthalmopathy. RNA transcripts gave rise to amplified TCR beta CDR3 regions. First-round RT-PCR of the TCR CDR3 relied on the HTBI primer set. TCRdb used MiXCR to reprocess the multiplex PCR reads, holding one entry per CDR3 protein. The sample shows about 350,000 distinct CDR3 sequences, approximately 15% of them seen only once. The sequenced sample was blood. Receptor source: a woman between 25 and 40 years old with Graves' hyperthyroidism.

CDR3 sequence: CASSPIPWGGTGPGYTF. The CDR3 DNA reads as TGTGCCAGCAGCCCCATCCCGTGGGGAGGGACAGGCCCTGGCTACACCTTC. V and J are TRBV9 and TRBJ1-2; 8 nucleotides agree with TRBD1. Germline-derived CDR1 and CDR2 are SGDLS and YYNGEE. CDR3 length: 17 amino acids. The V gene end was trimmed by 4 bases and the J gene end by 7 bases; junction bases not matched to a gene: 18.

This rearrangement joins TRBV20-1 to TRBJ2-2, with D possibly TRBD1 on 6 matching bases. Germline V gives CDR1 DFQATT, CDR2 SNEGSKA (reference sequence). This CDR3 contains 15 residues. V was clipped by 6 bases and J by 3 bases, with 17 bases between them. CDR3: CSAPGRDTYTGELFF. The CDR3, as DNA: TGCAGTGCCCCGGGCCGGGACACCTACACCGGGGAGCTGTTTTTT.

Turning to this clonotype: A junction boundary mismatches the germline segment, possibly from a read error. V gene TRBV6-2 or TRBV6-3 combines with J gene TRBJ1-4; D may be TRBD1 (5 bases). The germline V gene has CDR1 MNHEY and CDR2 SVGEGT. The length of the CDR3 is 13 residues. DNA for the CDR3: TGTCCCAGCAGTTACTTTCGGGGCAGCCAACTGTTTTTT. Protein product: CPSSYFRGSQLFF.

This clonotype has at least ten counts. This sequence joins TRBV3-1 and TRBJ2-1; 7 nucleotides line up with TRBD2. Germline V gene data show CDR1 as LGHDT and CDR2 as YNNKEL (reference sequence). Trimming cost V 1 base and J 2 bases; bases outside gene matches: 5. The CDR3 runs to 16 residues. CDR3 bases: TGTGCCAGCAGCCAAGGGTCGGCGGGAGCCTACAATGAGCAGTTCTTC. It specifies CASSQGSAGAYNEQFF.

This clonotype was seen repeatedly, ten times or more. The rearrangement links TRBV28 to TRBJ2-7; D might be TRBD2 (5 bases). Trimming took off 5 bases at V and 6 bases at J, with 8 bases between the two ends. The germline CDR1 and CDR2 sequences are MDHEN and SYDVKM. This CDR3 has 11 residues. DNA of the CDR3: TGTGCCAGCAGTCCCCGGGGCGAGCAGTACTTC. This codes for CASSPRGEQYF.

This clonotype showed up many times. The V and J genes are TRBV11-2 and TRBJ2-7; D is unclear. The germline gives CDR1 SGHAT, CDR2 FQNNGV. Trimming removed 5 bases from V and 5 bases from J, with 10 bases in between. There are 12 residues in the CDR3. The CDR3 sequence: CASSRQAHEQYF. The CDR3 DNA reads TGTGCCAGCAGCCGACAAGCTCACGAGCAGTACTTC. The full variable domain, with the rest looked up from reference TRBV11-2 and TRBJ2-7, is EAGVAQSPRYKIIEKRQSVAFWCNPISGHATLYWYQQILGQGPKLLIQFQNNGVVDDSQLPKDRFSAERLKGVDSTLKIQPAKLEDSAVYLCASSRQAHEQYFGPGTRLTVT.

The sample holds many counts of this clonotype. This sequence joins TRBV27 and TRBJ1-2; 9 bases align to TRBD1. CDR3 length: 16 residues. Germline trimming cut 5 bases from V and 6 bases from J; bases unmatched to any gene: 13. Per germline, CDR1 MNHEY and CDR2 SMNVEV (reference sequence). CDR3 in DNA: TGTGCCAGCAGTGCGGTCGGGACAGGGCTGAAGGATGGCTACACCTTC. Protein product: CASSAVGTGLKDGYTF.

This clonotype was found many times. The genes are TRBV6-2 or TRBV6-3 and TRBJ2-5, with D maybe TRBD2 (6 bases). This CDR3 has 14 residues. Trimming stripped 4 bases from V and 3 bases from J, with 12 bases between. Germline V gives CDR1 MNHEY, CDR2 SVGEGT. In DNA, the CDR3 is TGTGCCAGCAGTTCACAGCGGGCCAAAGAGACCCAGTACTTC. This translates into CASSSQRAKETQYF.

This clonotype was seen at least ten times. The chain employs TRBV6-1 and TRBJ1-2; D is undetermined. Germline V gene lookup returns CDR1 MNHNS and CDR2 SASEGT. The CDR3 extends over 16 amino acids. V was trimmed by 3 bases and J by 4 bases, leaving 18 bases between them. The CDR3 region has the DNA TGTGCCAGCAGTGAGTCCGAGGCCCGGCGGGGCTATGGCTACACCTTC. Amino acid sequence: CASSESEARRGYGYTF.

This clonotype showed up just a few times. A much larger clonotype is one base distant, so this may be a read error. The J gene is TRBJ1-1, the V gene TRBV11-2, with 8 bases matching TRBD1. CDR3 length equals 15 residues. The V gene end was trimmed by 5 bases and the J gene end by 4 bases; junction bases not matched to a gene: 9. The germline V gene encodes CDR1 SGHAT and CDR2 FQNNGV. The CDR3 nucleotides read TGTGCCAGCAGCCCCAGCAGGGGGCCTAGCACTGAAGCTTTCTTT. Its protein product is CASSPSRGPSTEAFF.

This clonotype was recorded at least ten times. V and J are TRBV14 and TRBJ2-7; D is ambiguous. Per the germline V gene, CDR1 is SGHDN and CDR2 is FVKESK. Trimming shortened V by 1 base and J by 2 bases, and 9 bases separated the two germline ends. The CDR3 consists of 14 residues. CDR3 region: CASSQVAPPYEQYF. CDR3 DNA sequence: TGTGCCAGCAGCCAAGTGGCACCTCCCTACGAGCAGTACTTC.

This clonotype appeared many times. The rearrangement joins TRBV20-1 to TRBJ2-3; TRBD2 matches 7 bases. Germline CDR1 DFQATT, CDR2 SNEGSKA (reference sequence). Germline trimming cut 4 bases from V and 4 bases from J; bases unmatched to any gene: 2. The CDR3 is 12 amino acids. CDR3 nucleotide sequence: TGCAGTGCTACGGGGGGTCCAGATACGCAGTATTTT. Translated: CSATGGPDTQYF.

At least ten counts were recorded for this clonotype. The V gene is TRBV7-2, the J gene TRBJ2-5; 13 bases align to TRBD2. Looked up from germline, CDR1 is SGHTA and CDR2 is FQGNSA. With 4 bases clipped from V and 2 bases from J, the junction kept 10 bases outside the gene matches. CDR3 length: 18 residues. DNA for the CDR3: TGTGCCAGCAGCTCCCTCGGGGGACTAGCGGGACCACAAGAGACCCAGTACTTC. It yields the protein CASSSLGGLAGPQETQYF.

There are many counts of this clonotype. The chain uses TRBV11-2 and TRBJ2-3; D is unresolved. Germline CDR1 and CDR2: SGHAT and FQNNGV. The ends were cut back, 3 bases at V and 5 bases at J, with 6 bases in the middle. The CDR3 totals 12 residues. The CDR3 nucleotides read TGTGCCAGCAGCTTCTATGGAGATACGCAGTATTTT. Its protein product is CASSFYGDTQYF. Complete variable domain (other parts from reference TRBV11-2 and TRBJ2-3): EAGVAQSPRYKIIEKRQSVAFWCNPISGHATLYWYQQILGQGPKLLIQFQNNGVVDDSQLPKDRFSAERLKGVDSTLKIQPAKLEDSAVYLCASSFYGDTQYFGPGTRLTVL.

In its sample, this clonotype was seen many times. DNA for the CDR3: TGTGCCAGCACCCTGGGTGGGAGGGAAAACTATGGCTACACCTTC. Translated: CASTLGGRENYGYTF. The chain combines TRBV12-3 or TRBV12-4 with TRBJ1-2; no reliable D call. The CDR3 is 15 amino acids. Trimming pared 7 bases from V and 2 bases from J, leaving 17 bases between.

The chain has TRBV27 and TRBJ2-7; 7 bases are shared with TRBD1. The germline gives CDR1 MNHEY, CDR2 SMNVEV (reference sequence). After removal of 2 bases from V and 4 bases from J, the junction contained 5 bases not matched to a gene. There are 14 residues in the CDR3. The chain's CDR3 is CASSLTNRGYEQYF. The CDR3 DNA reads TGTGCCAGCAGTTTAACAAACAGGGGTTACGAGCAGTACTTC.

The chain carries TRBV9 and TRBJ2-1; no firm D call. The CDR3 totals 14 residues. V gave up 3 bases and J gave up 5 bases, with 12 bases separating them. Germline CDR1 and CDR2: SGDLS and YYNGEE. The CDR3 nucleotides read TGTGCCAGCAGCGCATCGGGCTTTCACAATGAGCAGTTCTTC. It specifies CASSASGFHNEQFF.

This clonotype has more than one count but fewer than ten. The chain's CDR3 is CASSTGLAGIIYEQYF. CDR3 bases: TGTGCCAGCAGTACCGGACTAGCGGGCATAATTTACGAGCAGTACTTC. The V call is TRBV6-1, the J call TRBJ2-7; 11 positions agree with TRBD2. V trimming: 5 bases; J trimming: 4 bases; junction bases outside the gene matches: 10. The CDR3 is 16 residues long. CDR1 and CDR2 (germline): MNHNS, SASEGT.

Many counts were recorded for this clonotype. The CDR3 DNA reads TGTGCCAGCAGCCCAGACTACATCTACGAGCAGTACTTC. Its translation: CASSPDYIYEQYF. The chain joins TRBV11-2 to TRBJ2-7, with D possibly being TRBD2 (5 bases). The length of the CDR3 is 13 residues. Germline V gives CDR1 SGHAT, CDR2 FQNNGV. V dropped 5 bases and J dropped 3 bases, with 11 bases sitting between them.

This chain joins TRBV20-1 and TRBJ2-7; D remains unclear. Between the trimmed V and J ends, which lost 6 bases and 8 bases, there was a span of 17 bases. CDR1 and CDR2 from the germline V gene are DFQATT and SNEGSKA (reference sequence). This CDR3 comprises 12 residues. The CDR3 loop reads CSAAGALPQQYF. The CDR3, as DNA: TGCAGTGCGGCCGGAGCACTACCACAGCAGTACTTC.

The sample holds a few counts of this clonotype. The CDR3 DNA reads TGTGCCAGCAGCCAAGGTTACAACGGATACTACGAGCAGTACTTC. Residues: CASSQGYNGYYEQYF. V is TRBV3-1 and J is TRBJ2-7; no clear D. CDR3 length equals 15 residues. CDR1 is LGHDT, CDR2 YNNKEL, per germline (reference sequence). Trimming left V 1 base short and J 3 bases short, with 13 bases between.

The CDR3 region is CASSVDISPNTEAFF. The CDR3 DNA reads TGTGCCAGCAGCGTAGATATCAGCCCGAACACTGAAGCTTTCTTT. The rearrangement uses TRBV9 and TRBJ1-1; D uncertain. The V gene lost 0 bases and the J gene lost 1 base, with 10 bases spanning the gap. Germline lookup yields CDR1 SGDLS and CDR2 YYNGEE. CDR3 length: 15 residues.